Shown below are 20 T cell receptor beta chains from a single sample sequenced in a study of vaccination and CD4 T cells after COVID-19 (dated by TCRdb to between 2022 and 2023). This specimen's time point label, interpreted: late sampling 161 to 241 days after vaccination in a few convalescent patients. The treatment or condition label for this specimen denotes: approximately 11-day PBMC culture with coronavirus spike peptide pools or control peptides (ViraFEST assay). The antigens these receptors bind are not known. Library method: PCR. Sequencing was performed on an Illumina iSeq 100. TCR sequencing of DNA from cultured CD4+ T cells used the Oncomine TCR Beta short-read assay at the Johns Hopkins FTIC core. The public reads were reanalyzed by TCRdb: fastp trimming at Q25, MiXCR alignment, in-frame beta chains only. Each CDR3 protein appears once, grouped with its most common genes and DNA. This sample gives about 15,000 distinct CDR3 sequences in total; around 47% of them show up just once. The ten top clones hold 20% of the sample.

The input for sequencing was CD4+ T cells from blood, cultured in vitro, taken about 7 months after SARS-CoV-2 vaccination. The receptors come from a human donor who had recovered from COVID-19.

The sample holds a few counts of this clonotype. This CDR3 is CASRPGQGESETQYF. The CDR3 nucleotides read TGTGCCAGCAGGCCAGGACAGGGAGAATCAGAGACCCAGTACTTC. The rearrangement uses TRBV6-1 and TRBJ2-5; 8 bases are shared with TRBD1. The CDR3 runs to 15 residues. Germline CDR1 is MNHNS and CDR2 is SASEGT. The junction had 10 bases not matched to a gene; V was cut back by 6 bases and J by 4 bases.

The chain couples TRBV7-9 to TRBJ1-6; D unclear. V lost 3 bases and J 7 bases, leaving 7 bases between the germline ends. CDR3 length: 13 residues. CDR1 SEHNR and CDR2 FQNEAQ come from the germline V gene (reference sequence). The CDR3 loop reads CASSLLGNSPLHF. The CDR3 DNA follows: TGTGCCAGCAGCTTGTTAGGCAATTCACCCCTCCACTTT.

Only a few counts were recorded for this clonotype. The chain has TRBV6-1 and TRBJ2-1; 8 bases match TRBD2. The V segment lost 6 bases and the J segment 5 bases; nucleotides outside the gene matches: 9. The length of the CDR3 is 15 residues. Germline V gene sequence: CDR1 MNHNS, CDR2 SASEGT. The CDR3 reads CASRVSGSGNNEQFF. The CDR3, as DNA: TGTGCCAGCAGGGTAAGCGGGAGCGGGAACAATGAGCAGTTCTTC.

This sequence joins TRBV4-1 and TRBJ1-2, with D tentatively TRBD1 (6 bases). The CDR3 is 16 residues long. Trimming took 2 bases from V and 3 from J, leaving 16 bases between them. Per germline, CDR1 MGHRA and CDR2 YSYEKL. The CDR3 nucleotides are TGCGCCAGCAGCCAACACCCCAAGACAGGAGACTATGGCTACACCTTC. Its protein product is CASSQHPKTGDYGYTF.

This clonotype was detected a few times. The chain has TRBV6-1 and TRBJ1-2; 8 bases map to TRBD1. The V gene end was trimmed by 6 bases and the J gene end by 6 bases; junction bases not matched to a gene: 9. The CDR3 is 14 amino acids. CDR1 and CDR2 (germline): MNHNS, SASEGT. DNA for the CDR3: TGTGCCAGCAGCCGACTGACAGGGGAGGATGGCTACACCTTC. Translating it yields CASSRLTGEDGYTF.

This chain links TRBV6-5 with TRBJ1-1; a possible D gene is TRBD1 (6 bases). The V end lost 0 bases, the J end lost 11 bases, and 16 bases lay between the germline ends. The CDR3 runs to 14 residues. Germline CDR1 is MNHEY and CDR2 is SVGAGI. The CDR3 is CASSYSLGGAGAFF. The CDR3, as DNA: TGTGCCAGCAGTTACTCGCTGGGGGGCGCGGGGGCTTTCTTT.

The sample holds a few counts of this clonotype. V and J are TRBV20-1 and TRBJ2-3; TRBD2 matches 7 bases. There are 14 residues in the CDR3. Per the germline V gene, CDR1 is DFQATT and CDR2 is SNEGSKA (reference sequence). V gave up 6 bases and J gave up 1 base; unmatched junction bases: 7. The CDR3 nucleotides read TGCAGTGCCCTCTTTCGGGGGGGCACAGATACGCAGTATTTT. This sequence encodes CSALFRGGTDTQYF.

This clonotype appeared a few times. The genes are TRBV7-2 and TRBJ2-5; D is perhaps TRBD1 or TRBD2 (6 bases each). The germline V gene encodes CDR1 SGHTA and CDR2 FQGNSA. This CDR3 spans 14 amino acids. The V end was cut by 2 bases, the J end by 5 bases, with 12 bases between. CDR3 sequence (DNA): TGTGCCAGCAGCTTATATGGGGGGCTCGAGACCCAGTACTTC. The encoded protein is CASSLYGGLETQYF.

V gene TRBV20-1 combines with J gene TRBJ2-7, with TRBD1 matching 7 bases. This CDR3 has 12 amino acids. Germline loops: CDR1 DFQATT, CDR2 SNEGSKA (reference sequence). V trimming: 7 bases; J trimming: 2 bases; junction bases outside the gene matches: 5. CDR3 sequence reads: CSVRQGTYEQYF. CDR3 sequence (DNA): TGCAGTGTCAGACAGGGTACCTACGAGCAGTACTTC.

As DNA, the CDR3 is TGTGCCACCAGCAGAGGTATGAGCAGGGGCGAGCAGTACTTC. Residues: CATSRGMSRGEQYF. The chain carries TRBV15 and TRBJ2-7; the D gene is possibly TRBD1 (6 bases). Germline loops: CDR1 LNHNV, CDR2 YYDKDF (reference sequence). V was shortened by 1 base and J by 6 bases, with 13 bases between the two germline ends. The CDR3 has 14 amino acids. The whole variable domain, remainder taken from reference TRBV15 and TRBJ2-7, is DAMVIQNPRYQVTQFGKPVTLSCSQTLNHNVMYWYQQKSSQAPKLLFHYYDKDFNNEADTPDNFQSRRPNTSFCFLDIRSPGLGDTAMYLCATSRGMSRGEQYFGPGTRLTVT.

This clonotype is deemed medium-sized (0.01 to 0.1%). The V call is TRBV29-1, the J call TRBJ1-2, with D uncertain. Germline CDR1 SQVTM, CDR2 ANQGSEA. The V gene lost 8 bases and the J gene lost 4 bases, with 11 bases spanning the gap. The CDR3 covers 11 residues. The chain's CDR3 is CSIHGGYGYTF. The CDR3 coding sequence is TGCAGCATACATGGAGGCTATGGCTACACCTTC. The variable domain in full, with the rest retrieved from reference TRBV29-1 and TRBJ1-2, is SAVISQKPSRDICQRGTSLTIQCQVDSQVTMMFWYRQQPGQSLTLIATANQGSEATYESGFVIDKFPISRPNLTFSTLTVSNMSPEDSSIYLCSIHGGYGYTFGSGTRLTVV.

The rearrangement uses TRBV20-1 and TRBJ1-4; D possibly corresponds to TRBD1 (6 bases). Germline V gene data show CDR1 as DFQATT and CDR2 as SNEGSKA (reference sequence). V was pared by 1 base and J by 8 bases, with 17 bases between. The CDR3 is 15 residues long. The CDR3 DNA reads as TGCAGTGCTAGAGCCCCCAGGGGCGTCGTGGAAAAACTGTTTTTT. Residues: CSARAPRGVVEKLFF.

The chain links TRBV7-9 to TRBJ1-1; maybe TRBD1 (6 bases). This CDR3 is 13 amino acids long. Trimming took 3 bases from V and 7 from J, leaving 12 bases between them. CDR1 SEHNR and CDR2 FQNEAQ come from the germline V gene (reference sequence). This CDR3 is CASSFQQGSEAFF. The CDR3 DNA reads TGTGCCAGCAGCTTTCAACAGGGTAGTGAAGCTTTCTTT.

This clonotype was detected a few times. The chain links TRBV20-1 to TRBJ1-6; a possible D gene is TRBD1 (5 bases). The CDR3 has 13 amino acids. Germline V lookup: CDR1 DFQATT, CDR2 SNEGSKA (reference sequence). Between the trimmed V and J ends, which lost 6 bases and 0 bases, there was a span of 6 bases. CDR3 sequence: CSARVSYNSPLHF. The DNA of the CDR3 is TGCAGTGCCAGGGTCTCCTATAATTCACCCCTCCACTTT.

The chain recombines TRBV4-1 with TRBJ1-1, with 7 bases that match TRBD1. CDR3 length equals 14 residues. With 0 bases clipped from V and 4 bases from J, the junction kept 2 bases outside the gene matches. Germline V gene data show CDR1 as MGHRA and CDR2 as YSYEKL. The CDR3 spells CASSQEPGGTEAFF. The DNA of the CDR3 is TGCGCCAGCAGCCAAGAACCAGGGGGCACTGAAGCTTTCTTT.

The rearrangement joins TRBV20-1 to TRBJ2-7, with 12 nucleotides matching TRBD2. The ends lost 4 bases at V and 3 bases at J; junction bases unmatched: 4. This CDR3 contains 14 residues. Germline values: CDR1 DFQATT, CDR2 SNEGSKA (reference sequence). The chain's CDR3 is CSANGLAGNYEQYF. The CDR3 DNA reads TGCAGTGCTAACGGACTAGCGGGAAACTACGAGCAGTACTTC.

V and J are TRBV27 and TRBJ2-3; D is unclear. V gave up 6 bases and J gave up 0 bases, with 16 bases separating them. CDR1 and CDR2 (germline): MNHEY, SMNVEV (reference sequence). The CDR3 has 16 residues. CDR3 amino acids: CASSRFARASTDTQYF. The CDR3 nucleotides are TGTGCCAGCAGCCGATTCGCACGGGCTAGCACAGATACGCAGTATTTT.

The chain employs TRBV5-1 and TRBJ2-1; 7 bases line up with TRBD2. The CDR3 is made up of 14 amino acids. V gave up 0 bases and J gave up 6 bases; unmatched junction bases: 3. CDR1 and CDR2 (germline): SGHRS, YFSETQ. The CDR3 nucleotides are TGCGCCAGCAGCTTGGATAGACTAGCCAATGAGCAGTTCTTC. It specifies CASSLDRLANEQFF.

This clonotype ranks as medium-sized. The chain combines TRBV5-4 with TRBJ2-7; the match to TRBD1 covers 11 bases. V lost 3 bases and J lost 0; bases outside the gene matches: 8. Germline CDR1 reads SGHNT; CDR2 reads YYREEE (reference sequence). The CDR3 consists of 17 residues. The CDR3 loop reads CASSSMGGQGASYEQYF. The CDR3, as DNA: TGTGCCAGCAGCTCCATGGGAGGACAGGGGGCCTCCTACGAGCAGTACTTC.

This rearrangement joins TRBV7-8 to TRBJ2-7; D ambiguous. Trimming cost V 7 bases and J 0 bases, with 13 bases left between them. CDR3 size: 14 residues. Looked up from germline, CDR1 is SGHVS and CDR2 is FQNEAQ. CDR3 nucleotide sequence: TGTGCCAGCACCCCGGACGGAAGCTCCTACGAGCAGTACTTC. This codes for CASTPDGSSYEQYF.